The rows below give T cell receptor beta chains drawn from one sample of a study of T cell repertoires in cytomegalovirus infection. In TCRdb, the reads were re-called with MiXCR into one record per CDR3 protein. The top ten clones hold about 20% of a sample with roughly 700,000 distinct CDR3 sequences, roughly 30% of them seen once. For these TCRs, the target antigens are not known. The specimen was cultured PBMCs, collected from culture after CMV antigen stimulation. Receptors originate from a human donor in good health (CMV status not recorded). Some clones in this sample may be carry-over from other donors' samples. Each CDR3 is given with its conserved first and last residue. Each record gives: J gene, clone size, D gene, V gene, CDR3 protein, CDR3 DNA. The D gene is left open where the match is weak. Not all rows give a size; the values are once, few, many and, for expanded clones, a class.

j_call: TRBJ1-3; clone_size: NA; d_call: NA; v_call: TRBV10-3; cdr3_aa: CAISGAAGNTIYF; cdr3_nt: TGTGCCATCAGTGGGGCAGCTGGAAACACCATATATTTT
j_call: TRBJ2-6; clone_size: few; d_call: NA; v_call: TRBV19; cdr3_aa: CASSIYGHDPSGANVLTF; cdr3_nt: TGTGCCAGTAGTATTTATGGGCACGACCCCTCTGGGGCCAACGTCCTGACTTTC
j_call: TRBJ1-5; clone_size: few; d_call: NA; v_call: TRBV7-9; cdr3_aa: CASSVGTGNQPQHF; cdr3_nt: TGTGCCAGCAGCGTTGGGACGGGCAATCAGCCCCAGCATTTT
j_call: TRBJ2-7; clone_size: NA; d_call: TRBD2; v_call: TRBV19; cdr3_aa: CASGAGLGEQYF; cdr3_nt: TGTGCCAGTGGAGCGGGACTGGGTGAGCAGTACTTC
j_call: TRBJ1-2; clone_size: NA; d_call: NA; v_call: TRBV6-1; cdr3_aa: CASSRALSLIYGYTF; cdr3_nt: TGTGCCAGCAGCCGGGCCCTATCCCTAATCTATGGCTACACCTTC
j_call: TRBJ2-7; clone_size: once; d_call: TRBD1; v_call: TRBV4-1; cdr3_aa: CASSPGTGFGEQYF; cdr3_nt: TGCGCCAGCAGTCCCGGGACAGGCTTCGGTGAGCAGTACTTC
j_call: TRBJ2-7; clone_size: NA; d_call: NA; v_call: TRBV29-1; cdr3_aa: CSAKTVGEYEQYF; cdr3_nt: TGCAGCGCCAAGACAGTGGGTGAATACGAGCAGTACTTC
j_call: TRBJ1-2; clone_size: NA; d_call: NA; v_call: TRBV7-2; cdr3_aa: CASSPEGRSNYGYTF; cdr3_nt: TGTGCCAGCAGCCCGGAGGGGCGGAGTAACTATGGCTACACCTTC
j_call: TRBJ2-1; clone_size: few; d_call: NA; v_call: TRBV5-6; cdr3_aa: CASSGGTIEWQFF; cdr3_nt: TGTGCCAGCAGCGGGGGGACAATCGAGTGGCAGTTCTTC
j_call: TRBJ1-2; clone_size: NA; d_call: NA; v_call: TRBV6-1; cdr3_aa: CASNPGAGYGYTF; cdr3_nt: TGTGCCAGCAATCCAGGGGCTGGCTATGGCTACACCTTC
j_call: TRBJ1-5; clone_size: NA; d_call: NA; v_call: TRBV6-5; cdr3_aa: CASSSGGGREAQHF; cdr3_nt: TGTGCCAGCAGTTCCGGGGGGGGGCGAGAGGCCCAGCATTTT
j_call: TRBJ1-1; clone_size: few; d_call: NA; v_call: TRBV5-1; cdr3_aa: CASSFFEGTEAFF; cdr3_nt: TGCGCCAGCAGCTTTTTCGAGGGTACTGAAGCTTTCTTT
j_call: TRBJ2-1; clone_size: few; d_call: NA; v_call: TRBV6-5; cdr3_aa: CASSRQTTGNEQFF; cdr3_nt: TGTGCCAGCAGTCGACAGACTACCGGCAATGAGCAGTTCTTC
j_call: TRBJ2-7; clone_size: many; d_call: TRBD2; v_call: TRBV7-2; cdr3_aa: CASSLSRTSNYEQYF; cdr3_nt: TGTGCCAGCAGCTTATCAAGGACTAGTAACTACGAGCAGTACTTC
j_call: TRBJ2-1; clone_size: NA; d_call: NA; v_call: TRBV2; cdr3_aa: CASKEDSYNEQFF; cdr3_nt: TGTGCCAGCAAGGAGGACTCCTACAATGAGCAGTTCTTC
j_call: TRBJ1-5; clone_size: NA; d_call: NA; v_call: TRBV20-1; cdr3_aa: CSARTTDGNQPQHF; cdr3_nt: TGCAGTGCTAGAACGACAGATGGCAATCAGCCCCAGCATTTT
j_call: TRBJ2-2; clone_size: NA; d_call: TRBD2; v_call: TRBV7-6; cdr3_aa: CASSTNRGGPGELFF; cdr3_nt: TGTGCCAGCAGCACCAACCGGGGGGGGCCCGGGGAGCTGTTTTTT
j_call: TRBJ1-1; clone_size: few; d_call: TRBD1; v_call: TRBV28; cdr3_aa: CASSSRTGGLLNTEAFF; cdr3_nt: TGTGCCAGCAGTTCCCGGACAGGGGGCTTGCTGAACACTGAAGCTTTCTTT
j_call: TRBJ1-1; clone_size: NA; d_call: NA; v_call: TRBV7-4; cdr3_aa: CASSLAPRRNTEAFF; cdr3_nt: TGTGCCAGCAGCTTAGCCCCCCGGAGGAACACTGAAGCTTTCTTT
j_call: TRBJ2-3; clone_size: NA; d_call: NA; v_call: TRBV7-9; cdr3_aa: CASSLAPVTSSTDTQYF; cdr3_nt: TGTGCCAGCAGCTTAGCGCCCGTGACTTCTAGCACAGATACGCAGTATTTT
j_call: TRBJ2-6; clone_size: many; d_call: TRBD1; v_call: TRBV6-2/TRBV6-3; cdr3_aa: CASSYGTGVRSGANVLTF; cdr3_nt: TGTGCCAGCAGTTACGGCACAGGGGTCCGCTCTGGGGCCAACGTCCTGACTTTC
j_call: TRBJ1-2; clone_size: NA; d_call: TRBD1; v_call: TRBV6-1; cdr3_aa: CASKPGQGEPYGYTF; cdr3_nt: TGTGCCAGCAAACCGGGACAGGGGGAACCCTATGGCTACACCTTC
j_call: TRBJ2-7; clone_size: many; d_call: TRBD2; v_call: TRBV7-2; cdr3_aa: CASSPSGSSYEQYF; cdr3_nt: TGTGCCAGCTCTCCTAGCGGGAGCTCCTACGAGCAGTACTTC
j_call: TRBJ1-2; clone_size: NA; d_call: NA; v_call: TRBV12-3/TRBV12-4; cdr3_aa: CASRPAGNYGYTF; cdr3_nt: TGTGCCAGCAGACCGGCTGGGAACTATGGCTACACCTTC
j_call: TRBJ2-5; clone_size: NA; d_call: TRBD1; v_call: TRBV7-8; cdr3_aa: CASSYRGQIQETQYF; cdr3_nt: TGTGCCAGCAGCTACCGGGGACAGATCCAAGAGACCCAGTACTTC
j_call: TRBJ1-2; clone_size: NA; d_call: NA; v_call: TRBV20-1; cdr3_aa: CSARDGGRYGYTF; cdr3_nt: TGCAGTGCTAGAGACGGGGGGAGGTATGGCTACACCTTC